The present T cell receptor (beta chain) was sequenced within a study of cytomegalovirus exposure and HLA in healthy donors. A note on this clone: Antigen: not known.

Data came from immunoSEQ multiplex PCR; TCRdb stores just in-frame clones and leaves some out. The sample consists of some 100,000 clones, about nine tenths of them appearing once. Germline V gene sequence: CDR1 SEHNR, CDR2 FQNEAQ (reference sequence). CDR3 length: 15 amino acids. V lost 5 bases, J lost 5 bases, and 11 bases stayed unmatched. Findings and limits, study-wide: Three CMV-associated chains proved CMV antigen-specific in vitro. The listing of roughly 160 TCR beta chains classed them as cytomegalovirus-associated. The tendency of first-cohort TCR clusters to co-occur in the 120 validation repertoires was identified by a subsequent analysis.

The chain recombines TRBV7-9 with TRBJ1-2, with TRBD1 identical over 7 bases. This TCR was sampled from a man between 18 and 35 years old in good health and CMV-seropositive. What was sequenced was PBMCs. The chain's CDR3 is CASSRRQGDGYGYTF. The CDR3 DNA follows: TGTGCCAGCAGCCGTCGACAGGGAGACGGGTATGGCTACACCTTC. The entire variable domain, with the rest obtained from reference TRBV7-9 and TRBJ1-2, is as follows: DTGVSQNPRHKITKRGQNVTFRCDPISEHNRLYWYRQTLGQGPEFLTYFQNEAQLEKSRLLSDRFSAERPKGSFSTLEIQRTEQGDSAMYLCASSRRQGDGYGYTFGSGTRLTVV.